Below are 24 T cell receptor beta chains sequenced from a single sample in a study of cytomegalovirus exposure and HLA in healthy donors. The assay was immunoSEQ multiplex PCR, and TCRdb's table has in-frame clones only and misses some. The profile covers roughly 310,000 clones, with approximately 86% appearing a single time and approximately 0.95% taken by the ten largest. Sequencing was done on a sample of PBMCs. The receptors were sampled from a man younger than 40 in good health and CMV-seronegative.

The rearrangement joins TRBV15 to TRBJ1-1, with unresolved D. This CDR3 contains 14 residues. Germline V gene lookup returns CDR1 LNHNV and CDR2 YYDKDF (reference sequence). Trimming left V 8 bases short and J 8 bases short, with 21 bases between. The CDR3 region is CATATYLRGIEAFF. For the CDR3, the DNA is TGTGCCACCGCGACTTATTTGCGGGGAATCGAAGCTTTCTTT. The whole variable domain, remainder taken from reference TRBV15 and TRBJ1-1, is DAMVIQNPRYQVTQFGKPVTLSCSQTLNHNVMYWYQQKSSQAPKLLFHYYDKDFNNEADTPDNFQSRRPNTSFCFLDIRSPGLGDTAMYLCATATYLRGIEAFFGQGTRLTVV.

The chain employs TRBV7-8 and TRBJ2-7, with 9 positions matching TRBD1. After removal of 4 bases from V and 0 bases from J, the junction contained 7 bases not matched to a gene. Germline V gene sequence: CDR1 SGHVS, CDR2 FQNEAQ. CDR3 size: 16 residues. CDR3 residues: CASSSDRGISSYEQYF. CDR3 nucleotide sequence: TGTGCCAGCAGCTCAGACAGGGGGATTAGCTCCTACGAGCAGTACTTC.

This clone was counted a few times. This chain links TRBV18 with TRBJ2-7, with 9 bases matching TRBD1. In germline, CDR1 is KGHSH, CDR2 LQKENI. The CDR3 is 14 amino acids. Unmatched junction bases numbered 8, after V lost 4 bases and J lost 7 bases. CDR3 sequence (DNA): TGTGCCAGCTCACTAGGGACAGGGACCAGGGAGCAGTACTTC. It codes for CASSLGTGTREQYF.

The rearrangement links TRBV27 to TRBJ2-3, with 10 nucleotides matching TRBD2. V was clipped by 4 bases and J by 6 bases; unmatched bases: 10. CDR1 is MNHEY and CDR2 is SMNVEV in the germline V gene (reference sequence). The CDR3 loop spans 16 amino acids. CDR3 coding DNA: TGTGCCAGCAGTTCCCAGCGGGGGGGATACAAGGATACGCAGTATTTT. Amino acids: CASSSQRGGYKDTQYF.

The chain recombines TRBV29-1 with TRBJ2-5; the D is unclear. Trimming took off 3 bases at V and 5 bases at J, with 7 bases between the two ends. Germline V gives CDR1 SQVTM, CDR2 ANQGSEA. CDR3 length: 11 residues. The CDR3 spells CSVDLRETQYF. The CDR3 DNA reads TGCAGCGTTGATCTCAGGGAGACCCAGTACTTC.

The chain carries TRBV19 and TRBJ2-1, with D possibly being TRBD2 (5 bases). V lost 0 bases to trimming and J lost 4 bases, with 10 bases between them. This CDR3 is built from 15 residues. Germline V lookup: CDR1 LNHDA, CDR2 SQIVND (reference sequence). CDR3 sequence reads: CASSIDRGPYNEQFF. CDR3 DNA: TGTGCCAGTAGTATAGATCGGGGTCCTTACAATGAGCAGTTCTTC.

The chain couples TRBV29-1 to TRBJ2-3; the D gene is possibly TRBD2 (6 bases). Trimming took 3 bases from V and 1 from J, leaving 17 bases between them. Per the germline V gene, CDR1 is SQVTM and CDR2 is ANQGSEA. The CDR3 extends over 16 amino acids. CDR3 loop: CSVDPLLALGTDTQYF. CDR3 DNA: TGCAGCGTTGATCCCCTACTAGCCCTCGGCACAGATACGCAGTATTTT.

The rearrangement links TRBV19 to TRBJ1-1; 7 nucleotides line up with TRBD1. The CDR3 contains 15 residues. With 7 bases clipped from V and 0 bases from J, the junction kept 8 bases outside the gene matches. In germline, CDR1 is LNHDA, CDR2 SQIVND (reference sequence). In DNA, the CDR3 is TGTGCCAGTAAAACGACAGGGTACATGAACACTGAAGCTTTCTTT. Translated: CASKTTGYMNTEAFF. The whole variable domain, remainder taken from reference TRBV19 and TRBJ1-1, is DGGITQSPKYLFRKEGQNVTLSCEQNLNHDAMYWYRQDPGQGLRLIYYSQIVNDFQKGDIAEGYSVSREKKESFPLTVTSAQKNPTAFYLCASKTTGYMNTEAFFGQGTRLTVV.

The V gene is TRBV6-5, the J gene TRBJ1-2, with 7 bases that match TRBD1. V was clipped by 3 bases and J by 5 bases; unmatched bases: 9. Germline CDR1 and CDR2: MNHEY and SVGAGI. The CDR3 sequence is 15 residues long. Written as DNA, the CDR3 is TGTGCCAGCAGTTATGAGAGGGGGCGCGAGTATGGCTACACCTTC. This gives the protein CASSYERGREYGYTF.

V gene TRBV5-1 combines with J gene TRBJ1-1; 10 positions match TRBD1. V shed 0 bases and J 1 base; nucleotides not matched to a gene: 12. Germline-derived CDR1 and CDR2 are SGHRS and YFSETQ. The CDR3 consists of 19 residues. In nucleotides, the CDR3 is TGCGCCAGCAGCTTGGGCCTTCCGGGACAGGGGACTAAGAACACTGAAGCTTTCTTT. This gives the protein CASSLGLPGQGTKNTEAFF.

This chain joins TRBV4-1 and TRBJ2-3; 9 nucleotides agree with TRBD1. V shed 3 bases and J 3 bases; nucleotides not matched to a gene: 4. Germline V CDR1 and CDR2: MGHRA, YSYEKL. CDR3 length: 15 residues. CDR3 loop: CASSQGQGSTDTQYF. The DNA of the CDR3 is TGCGCCAGCAGCCAGGGACAGGGATCTACAGATACGCAGTATTTT.

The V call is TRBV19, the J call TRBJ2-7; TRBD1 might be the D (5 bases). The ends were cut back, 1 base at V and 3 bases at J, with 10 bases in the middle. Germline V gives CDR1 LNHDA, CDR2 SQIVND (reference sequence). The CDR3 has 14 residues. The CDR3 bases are TGTGCCAGTAGTATAGCCCAGGGCGACTACGAGCAGTACTTC. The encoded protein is CASSIAQGDYEQYF.

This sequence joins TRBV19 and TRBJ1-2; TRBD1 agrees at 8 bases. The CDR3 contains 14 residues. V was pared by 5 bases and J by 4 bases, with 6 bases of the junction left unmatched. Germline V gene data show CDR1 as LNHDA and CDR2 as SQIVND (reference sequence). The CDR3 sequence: CASSLPTGVYGYTF. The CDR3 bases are TGTGCCAGTAGTTTGCCGACAGGGGTCTATGGCTACACCTTC.

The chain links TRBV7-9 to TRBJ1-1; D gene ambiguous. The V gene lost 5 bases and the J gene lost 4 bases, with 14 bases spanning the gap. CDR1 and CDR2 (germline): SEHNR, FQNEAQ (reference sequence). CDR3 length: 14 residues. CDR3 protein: CASSAPRGRTEAFF. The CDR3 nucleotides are TGTGCCAGCAGCGCGCCGCGGGGTCGCACTGAAGCTTTCTTT.

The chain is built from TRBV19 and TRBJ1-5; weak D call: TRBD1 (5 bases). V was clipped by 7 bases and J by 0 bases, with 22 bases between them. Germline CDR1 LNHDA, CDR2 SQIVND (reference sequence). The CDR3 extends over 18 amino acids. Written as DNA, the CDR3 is TGTGCCAGTACCACTCACCTACCGGACACCTTTAGCAATCAGCCCCAGCATTTT. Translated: CASTTHLPDTFSNQPQHF.

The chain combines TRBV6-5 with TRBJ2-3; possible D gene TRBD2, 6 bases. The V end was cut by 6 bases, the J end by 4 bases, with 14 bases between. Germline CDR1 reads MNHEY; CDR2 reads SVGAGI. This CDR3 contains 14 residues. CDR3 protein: CASRRGEKADTQYF. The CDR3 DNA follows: TGTGCCAGCAGACGCGGGGAGAAGGCAGATACGCAGTATTTT.

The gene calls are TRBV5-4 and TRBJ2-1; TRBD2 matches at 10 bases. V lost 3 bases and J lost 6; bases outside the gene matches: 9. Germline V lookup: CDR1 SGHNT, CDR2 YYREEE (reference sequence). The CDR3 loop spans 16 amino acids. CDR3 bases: TGTGCCAGCAGCTCTTCCTCTAGCGGGAGTTTCAATGAGCAGTTCTTC. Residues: CASSSSSSGSFNEQFF.

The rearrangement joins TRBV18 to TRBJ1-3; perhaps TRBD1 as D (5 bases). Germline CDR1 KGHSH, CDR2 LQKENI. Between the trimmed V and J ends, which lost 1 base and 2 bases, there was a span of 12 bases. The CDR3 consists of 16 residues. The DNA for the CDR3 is TGTGCCAGCTCACCACTAGAGTCAGGGCCTGGAAACACCATATATTTT. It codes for CASSPLESGPGNTIYF.

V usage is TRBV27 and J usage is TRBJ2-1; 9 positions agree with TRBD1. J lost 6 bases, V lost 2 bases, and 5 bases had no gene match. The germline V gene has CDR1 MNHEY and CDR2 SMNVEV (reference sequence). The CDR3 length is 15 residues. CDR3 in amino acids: CASSLGTGFSNEQFF. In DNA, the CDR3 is TGTGCCAGCAGTTTAGGGACAGGGTTTTCCAATGAGCAGTTCTTC.

The CDR3 loop reads CASSEYRRGQFEAFF. The CDR3 DNA is TGCGCCAGCAGTGAGTATCGCAGGGGGCAATTTGAAGCTTTCTTT. The rearrangement links TRBV10-1 to TRBJ1-1; 8 bases are shared with TRBD1. CDR3 length: 15 amino acids. The V gene end was trimmed by 1 base and the J gene end by 7 bases; junction bases not matched to a gene: 8. CDR1 WNHNN and CDR2 SYGVQD come from the germline V gene (reference sequence).

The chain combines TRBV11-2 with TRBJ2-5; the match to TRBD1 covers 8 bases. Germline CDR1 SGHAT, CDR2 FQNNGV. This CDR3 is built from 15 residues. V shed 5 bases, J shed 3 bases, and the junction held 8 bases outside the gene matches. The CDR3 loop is CASSPRTGTEETQYF. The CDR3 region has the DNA TGTGCCAGCAGCCCTCGGACAGGGACAGAAGAGACCCAGTACTTC.

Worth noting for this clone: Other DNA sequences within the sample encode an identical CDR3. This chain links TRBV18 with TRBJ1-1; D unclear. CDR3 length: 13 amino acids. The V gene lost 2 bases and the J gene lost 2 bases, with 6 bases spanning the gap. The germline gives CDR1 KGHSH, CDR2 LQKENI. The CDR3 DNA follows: TGTGCCAGCTCACCAGGGCCAAACACTGAAGCTTTCTTT. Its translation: CASSPGPNTEAFF.

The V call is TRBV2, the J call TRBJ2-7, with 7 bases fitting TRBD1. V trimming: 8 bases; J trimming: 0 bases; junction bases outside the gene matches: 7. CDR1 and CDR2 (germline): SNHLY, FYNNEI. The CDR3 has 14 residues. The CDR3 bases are TGTGCCAGCCTCCGGGACAGTCGCTCCTACGAGCAGTACTTC. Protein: CASLRDSRSYEQYF.

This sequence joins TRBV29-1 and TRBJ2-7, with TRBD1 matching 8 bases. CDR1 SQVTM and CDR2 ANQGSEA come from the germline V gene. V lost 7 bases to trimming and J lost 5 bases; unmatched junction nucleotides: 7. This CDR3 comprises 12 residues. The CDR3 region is CSGRTGRNEQYF. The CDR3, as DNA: TGCAGCGGAAGGACAGGGCGCAACGAGCAGTACTTC.